This is a list of T cell receptor beta chains from one sample in a study of CD8 T cells in Susac syndrome. MiXCR was run by TCRdb on the immunoSEQ multiplex PCR reads, yielding one entry per CDR3 protein. This sample has about 400,000 distinct CDR3 sequences, with approximately 85% found just once. Input material: CD8+ T cells from PBMCs. The origin of the receptors is a human donor with multiple sclerosis. Both conserved end residues are part of each CDR3. A D gene is named only where the DNA matches it firmly. Size tells how often a clone was seen (once, few, many) or the class of an expanded clone, and some rows leave it out.

CDR3aa | CDR3nt | j_gene | abundance | d_gene | v_gene | len
CASNLRGWSTDTQYF | TGTGCCAGTAATCTGAGGGGATGGAGCACAGATACGCAGTATTTT | TRBJ2-3 | NA | NA | TRBV19 | 15
CASRGNEQYF | TGTGCCAGCAGGGGCAACGAGCAGTACTTC | TRBJ2-7 | NA | NA | TRBV12-3/TRBV12-4 | 10
CASSSPGQGVLGTDTQYF | TGCGCCAGCAGCTCGCCGGGACAGGGGGTCCTTGGCACAGATACGCAGTATTTT | TRBJ2-3 | NA | TRBD1 | TRBV5-1 | 18
CSARDIDRSYEQYF | TGCAGTGCTAGAGATATAGACCGCTCCTACGAGCAGTACTTC | TRBJ2-7 | once | NA | TRBV20-1 | 14
CASSLAGERRPQHF | TGTGCCAGCAGCTTGGCGGGGGAACGGAGGCCCCAGCATTTT | TRBJ1-5 | NA | NA | TRBV5-6 | 14
CASSSIQGRRGYTF | TGTGCCAGCAGCTCTATCCAGGGGAGACGTGGCTACACCTTC | TRBJ1-2 | NA | NA | TRBV7-9 | 14
CASSWSQAYEQYF | TGTGCCAGCAGTTGGTCGCAGGCCTACGAGCAGTACTTC | TRBJ2-7 | NA | NA | TRBV27 | 13
CAIIRQPDYNEQFF | TGTGCCATCATTAGACAGCCAGATTACAATGAGCAGTTCTTC | TRBJ2-1 | NA | NA | TRBV2 | 14
CASSPGLYSNQPQHF | TGTGCCAGCAGTCCGGGCCTTTATAGCAATCAGCCCCAGCATTTT | TRBJ1-5 | few | NA | TRBV27 | 15
CASSHPSGGPGYTF | TGCGCCAGCAGCCATCCGTCAGGGGGTCCTGGCTACACCTTC | TRBJ1-2 | NA | TRBD1 | TRBV4-1 | 14
CASSELGDNEQFF | TGCGCCAGCAGCGAACTAGGCGACAATGAGCAGTTCTTC | TRBJ2-1 | NA | NA | TRBV5-1 | 13
CASSLYGGLDEQYF | TGTGCCAGCAGTTTATACGGGGGGCTAGACGAGCAGTACTTC | TRBJ2-7 | NA | NA | TRBV27 | 14
CASSYDPTGELFF | TGTGCCAGCAGCTATGATCCCACCGGGGAGCTGTTTTTT | TRBJ2-2 | NA | NA | TRBV7-9 | 13
CAISPGTVNTGELFF | TGTGCCATCAGTCCAGGGACGGTTAACACCGGGGAGCTGTTTTTT | TRBJ2-2 | once | NA | TRBV10-3 | 15
CASSQEGTGHEQYF | TGCGCCAGCAGCCAAGAAGGGACAGGCCACGAGCAGTACTTC | TRBJ2-7 | NA | TRBD1 | TRBV4-1 | 14
CSARPQTGAPFYEQYF | TGCAGTGCTAGACCGCAAACAGGGGCTCCCTTCTACGAGCAGTACTTC | TRBJ2-7 | NA | TRBD1 | TRBV20-1 | 16
CASSLIAGVSDTQYF | TGCGCCAGCAGCCTCATAGCGGGAGTGAGCGATACGCAGTATTTT | TRBJ2-3 | NA | TRBD2 | TRBV4-1 | 15
CSARTGTSYNEQFF | TGCAGTGCTCGAACCGGGACTTCCTACAATGAGCAGTTCTTC | TRBJ2-1 | NA | NA | TRBV20-1 | 14
CASSLNRGAGRFF | TGTGCCAGCAGTTTGAACAGGGGGGCAGGGCGGTTCTTC | TRBJ2-1 | NA | TRBD1 | TRBV12-3/TRBV12-4 | 13
CASSHSQRPNSPLHF | TGTGCCAGCAGCCACAGCCAAAGACCTAATTCACCCCTCCACTTT | TRBJ1-6 | once | NA | TRBV3-1 | 15
CANSHISGGGGYTF | TGTGCCAACAGCCATATAAGTGGAGGAGGTGGCTACACCTTC | TRBJ1-2 | NA | NA | TRBV3-1 | 14
CASSWGTSHYEQYF | TGTGCCAGTAGTTGGGGGACATCCCATTACGAGCAGTACTTC | TRBJ2-7 | NA | NA | TRBV19 | 14
CSVVGTDNYEQYF | TGCAGCGTGGTAGGTACAGACAACTACGAGCAGTACTTC | TRBJ2-7 | once | NA | TRBV29-1 | 13